These T cell receptor beta chains were read from a single sample in a study of cytomegalovirus exposure and HLA in healthy donors. TCRdb keeps only in-frame clones here, not all; method: immunoSEQ multiplex PCR. The data show roughly 120,000 clones, with 65% to 80% seen just once and 3.5% to 4.5% held by the top ten. Specimen: PBMCs. The receptors stem from a human donor in good health. Each CDR3 is given with its conserved first and last residue. The order of the fields is J gene, V gene, CDR3 length, clone size, D gene, CDR3 DNA, CDR3 protein. A D gene is named only where the DNA matches it firmly. Expanded clones get a size class; other rows say once, few or many, or leave the size out.

>TRBJ1-2|TRBV27|15|NA|TRBD1
TGTGCCAGCAGTTTGACCAGGGGGCGCGGCTATGGCTACACCTTC
CASSLTRGRGYGYTF
>TRBJ1-3|TRBV18|16|few|NA
TGTGCCAGCTCACCAACGGTTTTGAGCTCTGGAAACACCATATATTTT
CASSPTVLSSGNTIYF
>TRBJ2-5|TRBV28|16|once|TRBD2
TGTGCCAGCAGTTCAGGACTAGCGGGTCAGCAAGAGACCCAGTACTTC
CASSSGLAGQQETQYF
>TRBJ2-2|TRBV2|14|NA|TRBD2
TGTGCCAGCAGGACTAGCGGGAGCACCGGGGAGCTGTTTTTT
CASRTSGSTGELFF
>TRBJ2-1|TRBV7-9|14|NA|TRBD1
TGTGCCAGCAGCTCCGACAGGGCCCTCAATGAGCAGTTCTTC
CASSSDRALNEQFF
>TRBJ2-2|TRBV5-4|13|NA|TRBD1
TGTGCCGTCAGACAGGGGAACACCGGGGAGCTGTTTTTT
CAVRQGNTGELFF
>TRBJ1-1|TRBV4-2|13|NA|TRBD1
TGTGCCAGCTTAGGGGGCGCGAACACTGAAGCTTTCTTT
CASLGGANTEAFF
>TRBJ2-5|TRBV6-5|12|NA|TRBD2
TGTGCCAGCGGACTAGCGGAAGAGACCCAGTACTTC
CASGLAEETQYF
>TRBJ1-3|TRBV7-9|15|NA|TRBD1
TGTGCCAGCAGGCGGGACAGGGGCTCTGGAAACACCATATATTTT
CASRRDRGSGNTIYF
>TRBJ2-5|TRBV7-9|16|NA|NA
TGTGCCAGCAGCCATAGCCCGGGAGAGGGGCAAGAGACCCAGTACTTC
CASSHSPGEGQETQYF
>TRBJ1-3|TRBV9|16|NA|NA
TGTGCCAGCAGCGAACTAGGACAGTCCTCTGGAAACACCATATATTTT
CASSELGQSSGNTIYF
>TRBJ1-5|TRBV19|14|NA|NA
TGTGCCAGTAGTATAGCGGGGAGCCCGGGGCCCCAGCATTTT
CASSIAGSPGPQHF
>TRBJ1-4|TRBV6-6|15|NA|NA
TGTGCCAGCAGTTACGGGGGGGCGTCTGGTGAAAAACTGTTTTTT
CASSYGGASGEKLFF
>TRBJ2-6|TRBV16|16|NA|NA
TGTGCCAGCAGCCAATCTAGCGTCTCTGGGGCCAACGTCCTGACTTTC
CASSQSSVSGANVLTF
>TRBJ2-1|TRBV5-1|16|few|TRBD1
TGCGCCAGCAGCCGCCAAGACAGGGGTTGGGACAATGAGCAGTTCTTC
CASSRQDRGWDNEQFF
>TRBJ2-5|TRBV27|15|NA|NA
TGTGCCAGCAGTTTGTCGCGGCTCCCCCAAGAGACCCAGTACTTC
CASSLSRLPQETQYF
>TRBJ2-5|TRBV5-1|15|NA|TRBD2
TGCGCCAGCATCCTCCTAGCGGGAGGAGGGGAGACCCAGTACTTC
CASILLAGGGETQYF
>TRBJ2-5|TRBV28|15|NA|NA
TGTGCCAGCAGTTTTATAGACAGCGTACAAGAGACCCAGTACTTC
CASSFIDSVQETQYF
>TRBJ1-1|TRBV4-1|15|NA|NA
TGCGCCAGCAGCCAGAGGGGGAGCCTGAACACTGAAGCTTTCTTT
CASSQRGSLNTEAFF
>TRBJ2-1|TRBV20-1|11|NA|NA
TGCAGTGGAAAACGGGGAAATGAGCAGTTCTTC
CSGKRGNEQFF
>TRBJ1-5|TRBV5-1|14|NA|NA
TGCGCCAGCAGCCTCTCGGCGGGGAATCAGCCCCAGCATTTT
CASSLSAGNQPQHF
>TRBJ1-1|TRBV19|16|once|NA
TGTGCCAGTAGTCCCACGTTCGCAGGAATGAACACTGAAGCTTTCTTT
CASSPTFAGMNTEAFF
>TRBJ2-7|TRBV27|13|NA|TRBD2
TGTGCCACGGGCCCGGGAGGGTCCTACGAGCAGTACTTC
CATGPGGSYEQYF
>TRBJ1-5|TRBV2|14|NA|TRBD1
TGTGCCAGCAGGTTGACAGGGAACAATCAGCCCCAGCATTTT
CASRLTGNNQPQHF
>TRBJ2-1|TRBV6-6|16|few|TRBD2
TGTGCCAGCAGTTATCCGAGCGGGAGCACCTACAATGAGCAGTTCTTC
CASSYPSGSTYNEQFF
>TRBJ2-7|TRBV27|17|NA|TRBD1
TGTGCCAGCAGTTTAGGGGACAGGGGCTTCGGCTCCTACGAGCAGTACTTC
CASSLGDRGFGSYEQYF
>TRBJ1-1|TRBV20-1|11|NA|NA
TGTAGAGTAGGGGTTTTCACTGAAGCTTTCTTT
CRVGVFTEAFF
>TRBJ2-7|TRBV5-1|14|NA|NA
TGCGCCAGCAGCTTGGGAGGGATCGGGTACGAGCAGTACTTC
CASSLGGIGYEQYF
>TRBJ1-3|TRBV28|15|NA|NA
TGTGCCAGCAGACTAGGGGGGGCGGAAGGAAACACCATATATTTT
CASRLGGAEGNTIYF
>TRBJ2-7|TRBV5-4|15|NA|TRBD1
TGTGCCAGCAGCTTAATAGACAGGGCCACCTACGAGCAGTACTTC
CASSLIDRATYEQYF
>TRBJ2-1|TRBV29-1|15|few|TRBD2
TGCAGCGTTGAAGATACGGGGGGTCGGTACAATGAGCAGTTCTTC
CSVEDTGGRYNEQFF
>TRBJ1-1|TRBV5-1|12|NA|NA
TGCGCCAGCAGCTCGGTTTTTCCTGAAGCTTTCTTT
CASSSVFPEAFF
>TRBJ1-5|TRBV6-6|15|NA|NA
TGTGCCAGCAGTTTCCCCAGCGAAGGTGGGCAGCCCCAGCATTTT
CASSFPSEGGQPQHF
>TRBJ2-7|TRBV15|15|NA|TRBD1
TGTGCCACCAGCTCAAACAGGGGCCTCTCCTACGAGCAGTACTTC
CATSSNRGLSYEQYF
>TRBJ2-1|TRBV5-4|16|once|TRBD2
TGTGCCAGCAGCTTCTTGAGCGGGAGGGCGGGAAATGAGCAGTTCTTC
CASSFLSGRAGNEQFF
>TRBJ2-4|TRBV19|15|NA|NA
TGTGCCAGTAGTGAACCCAGGGTAGGCAAAAACATTCAGTACTTC
CASSEPRVGKNIQYF
>TRBJ2-3|TRBV18|16|NA|TRBD2
TGTGCCAGCTCACCCGGGGCTAGCGGGATACCGGATACGCAGTATTTT
CASSPGASGIPDTQYF
>TRBJ1-3|TRBV4-1|20|NA|TRBD1
TGCGCCAGCAGCCAAGGGGGACCCTGGACAGGGACGAGCTCTGGAAACACCATATATTTT
CASSQGGPWTGTSSGNTIYF
>TRBJ2-7|TRBV28|16|NA|TRBD2
TGTGCCAGCAGTTTTGTTAGCGGGAGTATCTCCTACGAGCAGTACTTC
CASSFVSGSISYEQYF
>TRBJ2-3|TRBV5-3|21|NA|TRBD2
TGTGCCAGAAGCTTGTACCCCCAGGGACGAGGAGGCGGGAGAAGAGAAGATACGCAGTATTTT
CARSLYPQGRGGGRREDTQYF
>TRBJ2-1|TRBV6-6|15|NA|TRBD2
TGTGCCAGCAGTTCGCCGGGACTAGCGAAAAATGAGCAGTTCTTC
CASSSPGLAKNEQFF
>TRBJ2-1|TRBV7-2|15|NA|NA
TGTGCCAGCAGTTCCGTTAAACGGAGTTACAATGAGCAGTTCTTC
CASSSVKRSYNEQFF